This T cell receptor beta chain emerged from a study of blood T cell repertoires in COVID-19. Study-wide background: COVID-19 samples, acute and convalescent, were from the United States, Italy and Spain. T cells, B-cell-depleted T cells, or PBMCs supplied cDNA or gDNA.

In the study's own analysis: Reference gene primer amplification gave nucleated cell count estimates. Sequencing used immunoSEQ multiplex PCR; TCRdb keeps in-frame clones, though not all of them. The V and J calls and clone size were taken over from that table, and D and trimming were inferred from the DNA. The data contain under 250,000 clones, about 88% of them seen just once; the ten biggest clones take up roughly 2.5%. This CDR3 is built from 15 residues. Looked up from germline, CDR1 is SNHLY and CDR2 is FYNNEI. V was clipped by 5 bases and J by 4 bases; unmatched bases: 9. The chain is built from TRBV2 and TRBJ1-2; 8 nucleotides agree with TRBD1. The sequence came from a woman aged 55-69 years with acute or convalescent COVID-19. The sequenced sample consisted of peripheral blood. CDR3: CASSLRQGTPYGYTF. DNA for the CDR3: TGTGCCAGCAGTCTACGACAGGGGACCCCCTATGGCTACACCTTC.